These 21 T cell receptor beta chains originate from one sample sequenced in a study of shared clonotypes between healthy human individuals. Assay used: immunoSEQ multiplex PCR; TCRdb lists only in-frame clones, some missing. Of about 2 million clones listed, about 95% are singletons. CD45RO-negative, CCR7-positively selected cells formed the naive CD8 fraction, excluding terminally differentiated effector memory CD45RA+ cells. The sample consisted of naive CD8+ T cells sorted from blood. The receptors originated from a man in his late teens or twenties in good health.

The chain links TRBV7-6 to TRBJ1-2, with TRBD1 matching 8 bases. The J segment lost 4 bases and the V segment lost 5 bases, leaving 3 bases of the junction unmatched. Germline V gene lookup returns CDR1 SGHVS and CDR2 FNYEAQ. The CDR3 consists of 13 residues. CDR3 region: CASSPGTGYGYTF. Written as DNA, the CDR3 is TGTGCCAGCAGCCCAGGGACAGGCTATGGCTACACCTTC.

The J gene is TRBJ2-7, the V gene TRBV27; possibly TRBD1 for D (7 bases). The CDR3 sequence is 13 residues long. CDR1 is MNHEY, CDR2 SMNVEV, per germline (reference sequence). The V and J ends lost 5 bases and 5 bases respectively, with 13 bases between them. For the CDR3, the DNA is TGTGCCAGCAGTCCGCAGGGGGAGGACGAGCAGTACTTC. Its translation is CASSPQGEDEQYF.

The CDR3 reads CASSITLGNEQYF. As DNA, the CDR3 is TGTGCCAGTAGTATCACGCTAGGGAACGAGCAGTACTTC. The V and J genes are TRBV19 and TRBJ2-7, with D uncertain. Germline CDR1 reads LNHDA; CDR2 reads SQIVND (reference sequence). Trimming shortened V by 3 bases and J by 5 bases, and 11 bases separated the two germline ends. The CDR3 has 13 residues. The full variable domain, its missing parts supplied by reference TRBV19 and TRBJ2-7, is DGGITQSPKYLFRKEGQNVTLSCEQNLNHDAMYWYRQDPGQGLRLIYYSQIVNDFQKGDIAEGYSVSREKKESFPLTVTSAQKNPTAFYLCASSITLGNEQYFGPGTRLTVT.

This clone was seen once. The chain is built from TRBV7-9 and TRBJ1-6; possible D gene TRBD1, 6 bases. Trimming pared 5 bases from V and 0 bases from J, leaving 8 bases between. Per the germline V gene, CDR1 is SEHNR and CDR2 is FQNEAQ (reference sequence). This CDR3 region has 15 residues. CDR3 sequence reads: CASSLDSSYNSPLHF. The CDR3 coding sequence is TGTGCCAGCAGCCTGGACAGCTCCTATAATTCACCCCTCCACTTT.

The chain couples TRBV27 to TRBJ2-4; D perhaps matches TRBD1 (5 bases). Germline V CDR1 and CDR2: MNHEY, SMNVEV (reference sequence). V lost 3 bases to trimming and J lost 2 bases, with 8 bases between them. The CDR3 length is 14 residues. DNA for the CDR3: TGTGCCAGCAGTTTCGCAGGGCCCAAAAACATTCAGTACTTC. The encoded protein is CASSFAGPKNIQYF.

The chain recombines TRBV30 with TRBJ1-1; D is uncertain. The V and J ends lost 4 bases and 0 bases respectively, with 9 bases between them. CDR3 size: 13 residues. Per germline, CDR1 GTSNPN and CDR2 SVGIG (reference sequence). CDR3 residues: CAWIAGLNTEAFF. The CDR3 DNA reads TGTGCCTGGATCGCAGGTCTGAACACTGAAGCTTTCTTT.

CDR3 bases: TGTGCCGGCGACCGAGACAGGGACCAAGAGACCCAGTACTTC. Translating it yields CAGDRDRDQETQYF. The rearrangement joins TRBV25-1 to TRBJ2-5, with TRBD1 identical over 7 bases. From germline, CDR1 is MGHDK and CDR2 SYGVNS. V shed 11 bases, J shed 0 bases, and the junction held 9 bases outside the gene matches. The CDR3 loop spans 14 amino acids.

Only one count was recorded for this clone. V is TRBV25-1 and J is TRBJ2-1; D gene unclear. The CDR3 sequence is 16 residues long. Germline values: CDR1 MGHDK, CDR2 SYGVNS. Trimming took 0 bases from V and 2 from J, leaving 11 bases between them. CDR3 in amino acids: CASSEYIGFTYNEQFF. In DNA, the CDR3 is TGTGCCAGCAGTGAATACATTGGCTTTACCTACAATGAGCAGTTCTTC.

Concerning this clone itself: Other DNA sequences in the sample encode the same CDR3. The chain employs TRBV9 and TRBJ2-7; no reliable D call. This CDR3 has 13 residues. V lost 1 base, J lost 0 bases, and 5 bases lay in between. Looked up from germline, CDR1 is SGDLS and CDR2 is YYNGEE. CDR3: CASSVSDSYEQYF. CDR3 coding DNA: TGTGCCAGCAGCGTATCGGACTCCTACGAGCAGTACTTC.

The chain has TRBV29-1 and TRBJ2-7; no reliable D call. Trimming left V 5 bases short and J 3 bases short, with 14 bases between. The CDR3 is 13 residues long. Germline V CDR1 and CDR2: SQVTM, ANQGSEA. The chain's CDR3 is CSVIRLNDYEQYF. DNA for the CDR3: TGCAGCGTTATTAGGTTGAACGACTACGAGCAGTACTTC.

On this clone itself: This same CDR3 is encoded by further DNA sequences in the sample. This chain connects TRBV28 to TRBJ2-7, with 14 bases fitting TRBD2. This CDR3 is 15 amino acids long. Germline CDR1 and CDR2: MDHEN and SYDVKM. Unmatched junction bases numbered 2, after V lost 3 bases and J lost 4 bases. The CDR3 is CASSFGLAGGYEQYF. Here the CDR3 DNA reads TGTGCCAGCAGTTTCGGACTAGCGGGAGGATACGAGCAGTACTTC.

The V gene is TRBV5-4, the J gene TRBJ2-1; TRBD1 is a possible D gene (6 bases). V was trimmed by 5 bases and J by 6 bases, leaving 15 bases between them. CDR3 size: 14 residues. Germline assignment: CDR1 SGHNT and CDR2 YYREEE (reference sequence). CDR3 in amino acids: CASSPTGMGNEQFF. The CDR3 DNA is TGTGCCAGCAGTCCAACAGGGATGGGCAATGAGCAGTTCTTC.

In this sample, this clone turned up once. The chain recombines TRBV4-2 with TRBJ2-7; possibly TRBD1 for D (6 bases). V lost 0 bases to trimming and J lost 12 bases, with 15 bases between them. Germline V gene data show CDR1 as LGHNA and CDR2 as YNFKEQ. The CDR3 covers 13 residues. The CDR3 protein is CASSQDLRGLSYF. The CDR3 DNA is TGTGCCAGCAGCCAAGATCTCAGGGGTCTCTCGTACTTC.

Turning to this clone: Different DNA sequences within this sample yield the same CDR3. The V call is TRBV7-8, the J call TRBJ1-4; tentatively, D is TRBD1 (6 bases). Trimming pared 3 bases from V and 2 bases from J, leaving 19 bases between. Germline values: CDR1 SGHVS, CDR2 FQNEAQ. The CDR3 loop spans 18 amino acids. DNA of the CDR3: TGTGCCAGCAGCTTCATTCCAGGGGAGGTAGCCACTAATGAAAAACTGTTTTTT. Translated, it gives CASSFIPGEVATNEKLFF. The full variable domain, with the rest looked up from reference TRBV7-8 and TRBJ1-4, is GAGVSQSPRYKVAKRGQDVALRCDPISGHVSLFWYQQALGQGPEFLTYFQNEAQLDKSGLPSDRFFAERPEGSVSTLKIQRTQQEDSAVYLCASSFIPGEVATNEKLFFGSGTQLSVL.

The chain has TRBV5-6 and TRBJ2-1; perhaps TRBD1 as D (6 bases). V lost 4 bases and J 6 bases, leaving 17 bases between the germline ends. The length of the CDR3 is 15 residues. Germline V gives CDR1 SGHDT, CDR2 YYEEEE. CDR3 loop: CASSLWGPGFNEQFF. The CDR3 DNA reads as TGTGCCAGCAGCCTCTGGGGGCCGGGGTTCAATGAGCAGTTCTTC. The full variable domain, its missing parts supplied by reference TRBV5-6 and TRBJ2-1, is DAGVTQSPTHLIKTRGQQVTLRCSPKSGHDTVSWYQQALGQGPQFIFQYYEEEERQRGNFPDRFSGHQFPNYSSELNVNALLLGDSALYLCASSLWGPGFNEQFFGPGTRLTVL.

This chain joins TRBV5-6 and TRBJ2-2; no clear D. There are 12 residues in the CDR3. Between the trimmed V and J ends, which lost 0 bases and 7 bases, there was a span of 4 bases. CDR1 and CDR2 (germline): SGHDT, YYEEEE. In DNA, the CDR3 is TGTGCCAGCAGCTTGGAGGTCGGGGAGCTGTTTTTT. Translating gives CASSLEVGELFF.

CDR3 nucleotides: TGTGCCAGCAGCTCTGGTCCCTCGGGCAATGAGCAGTTCTTC. Translated: CASSSGPSGNEQFF. The rearrangement links TRBV7-8 to TRBJ2-1; D is uncertain. V was cut by 4 bases and J by 6 bases, with 13 bases left in between. The CDR3 covers 14 residues. Per germline, CDR1 SGHVS and CDR2 FQNEAQ.

The chain has TRBV19 and TRBJ2-5; 9 bases are shared with TRBD1. CDR3 size: 15 residues. CDR1 is LNHDA, CDR2 SQIVND, per germline (reference sequence). J lost 5 bases, V lost 3 bases, and 7 bases had no gene match. CDR3 in amino acids: CASSMWTGAGETQYF. The DNA for the CDR3 is TGTGCCAGTAGTATGTGGACAGGGGCGGGGGAGACCCAGTACTTC.

The chain recombines TRBV10-1 with TRBJ2-1; 8 bases match TRBD2. Germline CDR1 is WNHNN and CDR2 is SYGVQD (reference sequence). There are 17 residues in the CDR3. V lost 0 bases and J lost 4; bases outside the gene matches: 8. The CDR3 spells CASSESVLAEQYNEQFF. In DNA form, the CDR3 reads TGCGCCAGCAGTGAGTCAGTACTAGCGGAGCAGTACAATGAGCAGTTCTTC.

This clone has more than one count but fewer than ten. Other DNA sequences from this sample encode an identical CDR3 as well. The V and J genes are TRBV27 and TRBJ2-7; D might be TRBD2 (5 bases). Germline CDR1 and CDR2: MNHEY and SMNVEV (reference sequence). There are 11 residues in the CDR3. Between the trimmed V and J ends, which lost 3 bases and 6 bases, there was a span of 6 bases. The CDR3, as DNA: TGTGCCAGCAGTTTCGGGGTCGAGCAGTACTTC. Translating it yields CASSFGVEQYF.

The chain has TRBV7-9 and TRBJ2-5; D possibly uses TRBD1 or TRBD2 (5 bases each). The CDR3 runs 14 residues. Germline V gives CDR1 SEHNR, CDR2 FQNEAQ (reference sequence). Trimming removed 4 bases at V and 7 bases at J, with 16 bases between. The CDR3 sequence is CASSSTGGDGTQYF. CDR3 coding DNA: TGTGCCAGCAGCTCCACTGGGGGTGACGGGACCCAGTACTTC.